These 7 T cell receptor beta chains originate from one sample sequenced in a study of regulatory T cells in long-lasting Graves disease. Time point given: persistent/refractory GD, antithyroid drugs over 5 years with positive TRAb. Scientists built the TCR library using RNA that was extracted from PBMCs. Relying on iRepertoire HTBI primers and Arm-PCR of CDR3 regions, the team built TCR beta libraries. One entry per CDR3 protein, called by TCRdb with MiXCR from the multiplex PCR reads. The sample consists of 400,000 or so distinct CDR3 sequences, about 25% of them appearing once. Sequencing was performed on peripheral blood mononuclear cells (PBMCs), taken when the disease was refractory, from a patient treated with antithyroid drugs. Every receptor here comes from a female donor with Graves disease.

The gene calls are TRBV3-1 and TRBJ2-7, with 7 positions matching TRBD2. Germline CDR1 and CDR2: LGHDT and YNNKEL (reference sequence). The J segment lost 3 bases and the V segment lost 4 bases, leaving 9 bases of the junction unmatched. The CDR3 has 15 residues. CDR3 residues: CASSPTAGEGYEQYF. CDR3 DNA: TGTGCCAGCAGCCCCACGGCGGGAGAGGGCTACGAGCAGTACTTC.

The table lists this clonotype with many counts. The J gene is TRBJ2-5, the V gene TRBV7-2, with 11 positions matching TRBD2. CDR3 length equals 17 residues. With V trimmed by 1 base and J by 6 bases, 10 bases remained unmatched. Germline V CDR1 and CDR2: SGHTA, FQGNSA. The CDR3 region has the DNA TGTGCCAGCAGCTTAGTCATAGCGGGAGGGCCACTGAAGACCCAGTACTTC. Its protein is CASSLVIAGGPLKTQYF.

This clonotype was recorded a few times. The CDR3: CASAGRASNTEAFF. As DNA, the CDR3 is TGTGCCAGTGCCGGGAGGGCCTCTAACACTGAAGCTTTCTTT. This rearrangement joins TRBV19 to TRBJ1-1, with unresolved D. Trimming removed 8 bases from V and 2 bases from J, with 15 bases in between. Per germline, CDR1 LNHDA and CDR2 SQIVND (reference sequence). The CDR3 consists of 14 residues.

In its sample, this clonotype was seen a few times. The V gene is TRBV5-1, the J gene TRBJ1-5; D might be TRBD1 (6 bases). Trimming shortened V by 4 bases and J by 4 bases, and 15 bases separated the two germline ends. The germline V gene encodes CDR1 SGHRS and CDR2 YFSETQ. The CDR3 consists of 15 residues. CDR3 sequence reads: CASSESGHLNQPQHF. The CDR3 DNA sequence: TGCGCCAGCAGCGAATCGGGACATTTGAATCAGCCCCAGCATTTT.

CDR3 coding DNA: TGTGCCAGCAGCCCACAAACAGGGTCCGCTGGAAACACCATATATTTT. It is translated as CASSPQTGSAGNTIYF. V gene TRBV11-2 combines with J gene TRBJ1-3; D perhaps matches TRBD1 (6 bases). The CDR3 contains 16 residues. Germline CDR1 SGHAT, CDR2 FQNNGV. Trimming shortened V by 5 bases and J by 2 bases, and 16 bases separated the two germline ends.

The V gene is TRBV7-9, the J gene TRBJ1-5; perhaps TRBD1 as D (5 bases). The germline gives CDR1 SEHNR, CDR2 FQNEAQ (reference sequence). Trimming stripped 0 bases from V and 0 bases from J, with 18 bases between. The CDR3 has 19 residues. CDR3 loop: CASSLAAGSGRGSNQPQHF. Here the CDR3 DNA reads TGTGCCAGCAGCTTAGCCGCCGGGTCGGGGCGCGGTAGCAATCAGCCCCAGCATTTT.

This clonotype was detected many times. The DNA of the CDR3 is TGTGCCAGCAGCTTAGGACGAAATGAAAAACTGTTTTTT. Translating it yields CASSLGRNEKLFF. V is TRBV11-1 and J is TRBJ1-4; D gene uncertain. CDR3 length: 13 amino acids. Trimming took off 1 base at V and 5 bases at J, with 5 bases between the two ends. Per germline, CDR1 SGHAT and CDR2 FQDESV (reference sequence).